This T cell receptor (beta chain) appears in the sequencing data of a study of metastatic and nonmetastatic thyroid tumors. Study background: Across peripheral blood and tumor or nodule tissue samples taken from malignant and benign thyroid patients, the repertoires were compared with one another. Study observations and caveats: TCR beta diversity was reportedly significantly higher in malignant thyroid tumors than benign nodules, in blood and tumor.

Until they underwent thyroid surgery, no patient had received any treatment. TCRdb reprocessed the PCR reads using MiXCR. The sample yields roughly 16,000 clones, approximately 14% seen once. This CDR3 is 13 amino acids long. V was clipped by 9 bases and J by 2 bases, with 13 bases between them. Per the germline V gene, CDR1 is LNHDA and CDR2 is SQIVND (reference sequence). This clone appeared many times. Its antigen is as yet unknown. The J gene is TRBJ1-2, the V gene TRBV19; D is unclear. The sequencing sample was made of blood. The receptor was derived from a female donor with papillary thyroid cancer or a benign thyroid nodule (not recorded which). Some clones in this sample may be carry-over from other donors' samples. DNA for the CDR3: TGTGCCAGCGCACCGATACCCAACTATGGCTACACCTTC. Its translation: CASAPIPNYGYTF.